The present entry profiles one T cell receptor (beta chain) with its context. The data are from a study of blood T cell repertoires in COVID-19. The CDR3 has 15 residues. V shed 4 bases, J shed 4 bases, and the junction held 7 bases outside the gene matches. Germline V gene lookup returns CDR1 SGHRS and CDR2 YFSETQ. Seattle's cohort entered during active infection and was followed longitudinally. Produced via immunoSEQ multiplex PCR; TCRdb's table is partial and in-frame only. The profile shows over 250,000 clones, 70% to 90% of them singletons. Sequencing used peripheral blood. The chain recombines TRBV5-1 with TRBJ2-7; 11 positions agree with TRBD1. This TCR was sampled from a woman aged 70-85 years with COVID-19, enrolled during active disease. CDR3 amino acids: CASSPRTGGGYEQYF. The CDR3 nucleotides read TGCGCCAGCAGCCCCCGGACAGGGGGCGGGTACGAGCAGTACTTC.